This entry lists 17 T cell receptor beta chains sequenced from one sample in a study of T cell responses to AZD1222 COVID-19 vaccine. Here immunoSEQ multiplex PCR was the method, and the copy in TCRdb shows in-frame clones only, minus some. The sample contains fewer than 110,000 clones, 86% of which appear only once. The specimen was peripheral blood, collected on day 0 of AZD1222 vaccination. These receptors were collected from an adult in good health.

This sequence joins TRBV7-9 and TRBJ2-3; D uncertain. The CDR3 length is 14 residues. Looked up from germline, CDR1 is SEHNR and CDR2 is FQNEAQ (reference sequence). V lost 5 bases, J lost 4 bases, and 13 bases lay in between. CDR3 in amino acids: CASSPSETADTQYF. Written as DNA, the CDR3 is TGTGCCAGCAGCCCTTCCGAGACTGCAGATACGCAGTATTTT.

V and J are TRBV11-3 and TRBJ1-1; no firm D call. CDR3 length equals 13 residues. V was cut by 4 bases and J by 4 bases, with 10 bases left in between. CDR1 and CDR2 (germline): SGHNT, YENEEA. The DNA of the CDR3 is TGTGCCAGCAGCTGGTCAGCCGGCACTGAAGCTTTCTTT. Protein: CASSWSAGTEAFF.

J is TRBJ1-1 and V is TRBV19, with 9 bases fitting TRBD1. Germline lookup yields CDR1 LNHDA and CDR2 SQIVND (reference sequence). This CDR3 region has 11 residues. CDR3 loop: CESQGAEGCFF. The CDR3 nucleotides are TGTGAATCACAGGGGGCTGAGGGGTGTTTCTTT.

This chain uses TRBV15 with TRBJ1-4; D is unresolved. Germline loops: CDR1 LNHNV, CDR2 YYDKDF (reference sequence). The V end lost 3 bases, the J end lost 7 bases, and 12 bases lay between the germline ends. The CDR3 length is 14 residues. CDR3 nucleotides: TGTGCCACCAGCAGTAATCAACGGGGTGAAAAACTGTTTTTT. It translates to CATSSNQRGEKLFF.

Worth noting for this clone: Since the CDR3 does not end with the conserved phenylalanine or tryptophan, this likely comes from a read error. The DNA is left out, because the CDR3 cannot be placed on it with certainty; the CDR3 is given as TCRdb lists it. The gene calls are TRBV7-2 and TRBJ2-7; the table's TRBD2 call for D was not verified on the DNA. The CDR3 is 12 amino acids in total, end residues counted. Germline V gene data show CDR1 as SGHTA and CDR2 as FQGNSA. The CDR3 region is CASSQGLVGGQI.

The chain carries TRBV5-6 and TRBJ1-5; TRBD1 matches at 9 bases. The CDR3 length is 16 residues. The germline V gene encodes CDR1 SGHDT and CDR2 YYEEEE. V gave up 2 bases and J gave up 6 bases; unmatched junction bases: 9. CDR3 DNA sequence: TGTGCCAGCAGCTTCCTCACAGGGGGCGCGGGTCAGCCCCAGCATTTT. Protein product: CASSFLTGGAGQPQHF.

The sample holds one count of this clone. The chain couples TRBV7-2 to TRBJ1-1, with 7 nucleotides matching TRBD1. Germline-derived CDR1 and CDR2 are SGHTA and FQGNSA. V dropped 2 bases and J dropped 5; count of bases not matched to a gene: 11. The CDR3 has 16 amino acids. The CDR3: CASSLSPTGSGTEAFF. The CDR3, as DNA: TGTGCCAGCAGCTTAAGCCCGACAGGGTCGGGAACTGAAGCTTTCTTT.

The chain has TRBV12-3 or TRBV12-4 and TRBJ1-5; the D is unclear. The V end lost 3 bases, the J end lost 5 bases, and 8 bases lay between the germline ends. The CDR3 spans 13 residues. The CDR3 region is CASSLIEYQPQHF. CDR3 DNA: TGTGCCAGCAGTTTGATCGAGTATCAGCCCCAGCATTTT.

CDR3 sequence: CASSFSGGNEQFF. DNA for the CDR3: TGTGCCAGCAGTTTTTCAGGGGGCAATGAGCAGTTCTTC. The chain employs TRBV12-3 or TRBV12-4 and TRBJ2-1; TRBD1 matches 7 bases. This CDR3 has 13 residues. Trimming took 3 bases from V and 6 from J; bases not matched to a gene: 2.

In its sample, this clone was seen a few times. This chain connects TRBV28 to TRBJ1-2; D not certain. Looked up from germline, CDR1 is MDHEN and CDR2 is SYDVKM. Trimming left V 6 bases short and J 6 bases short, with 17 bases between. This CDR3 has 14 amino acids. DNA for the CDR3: TGTGCCAGCAGCTCTGGTATTGGGCCGGATGGCTACACCTTC. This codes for CASSSGIGPDGYTF.

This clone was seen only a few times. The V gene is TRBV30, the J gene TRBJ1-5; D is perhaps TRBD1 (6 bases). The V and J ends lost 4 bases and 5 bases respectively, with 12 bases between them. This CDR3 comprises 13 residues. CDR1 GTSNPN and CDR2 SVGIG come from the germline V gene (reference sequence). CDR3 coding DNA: TGTGCCTGGAATGGGGGGCTAGATCAGCCCCAGCATTTT. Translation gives CAWNGGLDQPQHF. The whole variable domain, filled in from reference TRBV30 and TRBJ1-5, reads SQTIHQWPATLVQPVGSPLSLECTVEGTSNPNLYWYRQAAGRGLQLLFYSVGIGQISSEVPQNLSASRPQDRQFILSSKKLLLSDSGFYLCAWNGGLDQPQHFGDGTRLSIL.

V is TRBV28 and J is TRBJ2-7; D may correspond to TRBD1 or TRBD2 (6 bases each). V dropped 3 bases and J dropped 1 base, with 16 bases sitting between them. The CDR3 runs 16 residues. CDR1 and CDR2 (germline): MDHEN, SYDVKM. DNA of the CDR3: TGTGCCAGCAGTTTCGGGTTAGGGGGGAGGTCCTACGAGCAGTACTTC. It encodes CASSFGLGGRSYEQYF. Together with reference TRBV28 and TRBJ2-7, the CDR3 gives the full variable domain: DVKVTQSSRYLVKRTGEKVFLECVQDMDHENMFWYRQDPGLGLRLIYFSYDVKMKEKGDIPEGYSVSREKKERFSLILESASTNQTSMYLCASSFGLGGRSYEQYFGPGTRLTVT.

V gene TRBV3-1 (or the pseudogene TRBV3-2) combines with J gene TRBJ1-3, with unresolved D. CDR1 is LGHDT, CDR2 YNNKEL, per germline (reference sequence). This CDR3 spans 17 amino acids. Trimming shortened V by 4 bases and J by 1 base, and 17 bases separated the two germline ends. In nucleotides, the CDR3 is TGTGCCAGCAGCCCCCGGTTTGGGGAGGCTTCTGGAAACACCATATATTTT. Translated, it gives CASSPRFGEASGNTIYF.

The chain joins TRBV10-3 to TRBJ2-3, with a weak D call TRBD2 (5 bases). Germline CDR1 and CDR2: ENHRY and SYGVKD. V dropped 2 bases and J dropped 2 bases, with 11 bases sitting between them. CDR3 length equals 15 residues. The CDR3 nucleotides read TGTGCCATCAGTGAGACCCTAGCAGTCACAGATACGCAGTATTTT. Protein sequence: CAISETLAVTDTQYF.

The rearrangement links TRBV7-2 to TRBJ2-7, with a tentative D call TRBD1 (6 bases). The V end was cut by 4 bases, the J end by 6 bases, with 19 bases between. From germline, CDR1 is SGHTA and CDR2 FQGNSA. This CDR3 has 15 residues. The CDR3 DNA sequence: TGTGCCAGCAGCTCGTCGTCAGGGGCTCTGGGCGAGCAGTACTTC. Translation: CASSSSSGALGEQYF.

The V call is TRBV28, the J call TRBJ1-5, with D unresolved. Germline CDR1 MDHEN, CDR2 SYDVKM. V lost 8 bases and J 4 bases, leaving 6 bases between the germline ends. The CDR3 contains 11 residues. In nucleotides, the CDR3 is TGTGCCAGCGGTAAAAATCAGCCCCAGCATTTT. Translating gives CASGKNQPQHF. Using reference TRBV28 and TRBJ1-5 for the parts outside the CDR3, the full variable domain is DVKVTQSSRYLVKRTGEKVFLECVQDMDHENMFWYRQDPGLGLRLIYFSYDVKMKEKGDIPEGYSVSREKKERFSLILESASTNQTSMYLCASGKNQPQHFGDGTRLSIL.

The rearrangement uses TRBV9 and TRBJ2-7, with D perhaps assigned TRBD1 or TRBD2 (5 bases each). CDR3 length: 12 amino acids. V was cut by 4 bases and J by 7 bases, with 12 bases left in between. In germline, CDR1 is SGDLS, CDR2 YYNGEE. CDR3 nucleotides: TGTGCCAGCAGCACCGGGACCTCGGAGCAGTACTTC. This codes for CASSTGTSEQYF. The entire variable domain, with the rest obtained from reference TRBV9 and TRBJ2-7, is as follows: DSGVTQTPKHLITATGQRVTLRCSPRSGDLSVYWYQQSLDQGLQFLIQYYNGEERAKGNILERFSAQQFPDLHSELNLSSLELGDSALYFCASSTGTSEQYFGPGTRLTVT.